A single sample is the source of the 25 T cell receptor beta chains below, sequenced in a study of blood T cell repertoires in COVID-19. TCRdb keeps only in-frame clones here, not all; method: immunoSEQ multiplex PCR. The table records approximately 30,000 clones, about 90% of them present only once. Sequenced: peripheral blood. The receptors derive from a woman in her thirties or forties with active or convalescent COVID-19.

This rearrangement joins TRBV30 to TRBJ1-2, with 8 bases that match TRBD1. The CDR3 sequence is 13 residues long. The trim removed 2 bases at V and 3 bases at J, leaving 2 bases unmatched. CDR1 is GTSNPN and CDR2 is SVGIG in the germline V gene (reference sequence). Here the CDR3 reads CAWSIQGDYGYTF. DNA of the CDR3: TGTGCCTGGAGTATACAGGGGGACTATGGCTACACCTTC.

This chain connects TRBV19 to TRBJ1-1; weak D call: TRBD1 (6 bases). The CDR3 is 15 residues long. The germline V and J ends were trimmed by 5 bases and 1 base, with 14 bases remaining between them. Per the germline V gene, CDR1 is LNHDA and CDR2 is SQIVND (reference sequence). The CDR3 DNA follows: TGTGCCAGTAGTCCCTACAGGGTCCCGAACACTGAAGCTTTCTTT. Encoded protein: CASSPYRVPNTEAFF.

The chain carries TRBV6-2 or TRBV6-3 and TRBJ1-5; 8 bases map to TRBD1. The CDR3 has 18 residues. Germline V gene sequence: CDR1 MNHEY, CDR2 SVGEGT. Trimming at V came to 2 bases and at J to 4 bases, leaving 13 bases not matched to a gene. The DNA of the CDR3 is TGTGCCAGCAGTTACAGCAGGGGGCCCACCGGGCGGAATCAGCCCCAGCATTTT. This translates into CASSYSRGPTGRNQPQHF.

The chain is built from TRBV20-1 and TRBJ2-1; D not certain. The CDR3 extends over 15 amino acids. Trimming removed 3 bases from V and 0 bases from J, with 12 bases in between. Looked up from germline, CDR1 is DFQATT and CDR2 is SNEGSKA (reference sequence). CDR3 sequence (DNA): TGCAGTGCTAGTGCGTCCCTCAGCTCCTACAATGAGCAGTTCTTC. As protein: CSASASLSSYNEQFF.

This sequence joins TRBV19 and TRBJ2-1; a weak D match, TRBD2 (5 bases). Germline loops: CDR1 LNHDA, CDR2 SQIVND (reference sequence). There are 13 residues in the CDR3. Trimming took off 5 bases at V and 7 bases at J, with 12 bases between the two ends. The CDR3 DNA sequence: TGTGCCAGTAGTTTTAGGCCGGGGAATGAGCAGTTCTTC. It specifies CASSFRPGNEQFF.

The CDR3 loop is CASSPPRTLSEQYF. The DNA for the CDR3 is TGTGCCAGCAGTCCACCCCGGACTCTGAGCGAGCAGTACTTC. The chain uses TRBV27 and TRBJ2-7; D is possibly TRBD2 (5 bases). The CDR3 is made up of 14 amino acids. Per the germline V gene, CDR1 is MNHEY and CDR2 is SMNVEV (reference sequence). Trimming pared 5 bases from V and 6 bases from J, leaving 17 bases between.

V and J are TRBV5-5 and TRBJ1-6; TRBD1 aligns across 7 bases. There are 16 residues in the CDR3. Trimming removed 4 bases from V and 7 bases from J; junction bases left unmatched: 11. Germline V gene sequence: CDR1 SGHKS, CDR2 YYEKEE (reference sequence). DNA for the CDR3: TGTGCCAGCAGCCTCGAGGGGGCCGCGGTCAATTCACCCCTCCACTTT. It is translated as CASSLEGAAVNSPLHF.

The gene calls are TRBV21-1 and TRBJ2-7; the table assigns TRBD1, which was not confirmed against the DNA. TRBV21-1 is termed a pseudogene. The CDR3 contains 14 residues. CDR3 sequence: CASSTSQGCREQYF. DNA for the CDR3: TGTGCCAGCAGCACCTCACAGGGGTGTAGGGAGCAGTACTTC.

The rearrangement uses TRBV5-1 and TRBJ2-5; unclear D gene. Germline V lookup: CDR1 SGHRS, CDR2 YFSETQ. This CDR3 spans 14 amino acids. V was trimmed by 0 bases and J by 1 base, leaving 7 bases between them. The CDR3 sequence is CASSLEQTQETQYF. The CDR3 DNA follows: TGCGCCAGCAGCTTGGAACAGACCCAAGAGACCCAGTACTTC.

The genes are TRBV9 and TRBJ2-3; a weak D match, TRBD1 (6 bases). Per germline, CDR1 SGDLS and CDR2 YYNGEE. The CDR3 loop spans 16 amino acids. The V end lost 7 bases, the J end lost 3 bases, and 21 bases lay between the germline ends. CDR3 loop: CASGRGQRSTTDTQYF. The CDR3 coding sequence is TGTGCCAGCGGCAGGGGCCAGCGTAGTACGACAGATACGCAGTATTTT.

This sequence joins TRBV10-3 and TRBJ2-6; no firm D call. This CDR3 is built from 15 residues. V gave up 3 bases and J gave up 4 bases, with 10 bases separating them. Germline lookup yields CDR1 ENHRY and CDR2 SYGVKD. CDR3 in amino acids: CAISDNLGGANVLTF. The CDR3 bases are TGTGCCATCAGTGATAATCTGGGCGGGGCCAACGTCCTGACTTTC.

The CDR3 coding sequence is TGTGCCAGCAGTTATGTCAGAGACGGGGCCTACGAGCAGTACTTC. The encoded protein is CASSYVRDGAYEQYF. The V and J genes are TRBV6-6 and TRBJ2-7, with TRBD2 as a possible D gene (5 bases). Trimming shortened V by 3 bases and J by 2 bases, and 14 bases separated the two germline ends. Germline V lookup: CDR1 MNHNY, CDR2 SVGAGI (reference sequence). The CDR3 sequence is 15 residues long.

This chain connects TRBV29-1 to TRBJ2-3; 7 bases fit TRBD2. After removal of 0 bases from V and 0 bases from J, the junction contained 3 bases not matched to a gene. CDR1 SQVTM and CDR2 ANQGSEA come from the germline V gene. The CDR3 extends over 15 amino acids. The chain's CDR3 is CSVEEGGGSTDTQYF. In DNA, the CDR3 is TGCAGCGTTGAAGAGGGCGGGGGAAGCACAGATACGCAGTATTTT.

V is TRBV5-1 and J is TRBJ2-3; TRBD2 agrees at 10 bases. This CDR3 region has 15 residues. V lost 7 bases, J lost 5 bases, and 10 bases stayed unmatched. From germline, CDR1 is SGHRS and CDR2 YFSETQ. In DNA, the CDR3 is TGCGCCAGCTACCCTAGCGGGAGAGGTGGAGATACGCAGTATTTT. Translating gives CASYPSGRGGDTQYF.

The V gene is TRBV29-1, the J gene TRBJ2-1; 7 bases map to TRBD1. The V segment lost 4 bases and the J segment 10 bases; nucleotides outside the gene matches: 4. This CDR3 is built from 11 residues. Germline assignment: CDR1 SQVTM and CDR2 ANQGSEA. The CDR3 DNA is TGCAGCGTTGTGAGGGGGCGGGAGCAGTTCTTC. The encoded protein is CSVVRGREQFF.

The chain combines TRBV6-6 with TRBJ2-7; D is ambiguous. CDR1 is MNHNY and CDR2 is SVGAGI in the germline V gene (reference sequence). V lost 2 bases and J lost 1, with 9 bases in between. The CDR3 is 14 amino acids. CDR3 nucleotide sequence: TGTGCCAGCAGTTACGAGCCGGGTTCCTACGAGCAGTACTTC. This codes for CASSYEPGSYEQYF.

The genes are TRBV15 and TRBJ1-2; TRBD1 matches at 8 bases. The CDR3 has 16 residues. The trim removed 3 bases at V and 2 bases at J, leaving 8 bases unmatched. The germline V gene has CDR1 LNHNV and CDR2 YYDKDF (reference sequence). Here the CDR3 reads CATSRDRVSRNYGYTF. CDR3 nucleotide sequence: TGTGCCACCAGCAGGGACAGGGTATCTCGAAACTATGGCTACACCTTC. Filled out from reference TRBV15 and TRBJ1-2, the complete variable domain reads DAMVIQNPRYQVTQFGKPVTLSCSQTLNHNVMYWYQQKSSQAPKLLFHYYDKDFNNEADTPDNFQSRRPNTSFCFLDIRSPGLGDTAMYLCATSRDRVSRNYGYTFGSGTRLTVV.

V usage is TRBV28 and J usage is TRBJ2-1, with 8 nucleotides matching TRBD2. Per the germline V gene, CDR1 is MDHEN and CDR2 is SYDVKM. The trim removed 8 bases at V and 7 bases at J, leaving 13 bases unmatched. The CDR3 is 15 residues long. CDR3 sequence: CASVKGPAGVNEQFF. For the CDR3, the DNA is TGTGCCAGCGTTAAAGGTCCAGCGGGAGTGAATGAGCAGTTCTTC.

The J gene is TRBJ2-2, the V gene TRBV5-1; TRBD1 agrees at 10 bases. The CDR3 is made up of 17 amino acids. Germline CDR1 and CDR2: SGHRS and YFSETQ. The J segment lost 4 bases and the V segment lost 4 bases, leaving 10 bases of the junction unmatched. This CDR3 is CASSAWGTGALTGELFF. Written as DNA, the CDR3 is TGCGCCAGCAGCGCCTGGGGGACAGGGGCCCTCACCGGGGAGCTGTTTTTT.

In this sample, this clone turned up once. The J gene is TRBJ1-5, the V gene TRBV15; perhaps TRBD1 as D (5 bases). Trimming removed 3 bases at V and 0 bases at J, with 18 bases between. This CDR3 region has 18 residues. CDR1 and CDR2 from the germline V gene are LNHNV and YYDKDF (reference sequence). For the CDR3, the DNA is TGTGCCACCAGCAGCCCAGGGAACCGACTTTTTAGCAATCAGCCCCAGCATTTT. It is translated as CATSSPGNRLFSNQPQHF.

The chain joins TRBV6-6 to TRBJ2-7, with 13 bases that match TRBD2. The CDR3 loop spans 16 amino acids. The germline gives CDR1 MNHNY, CDR2 SVGAGI (reference sequence). J was trimmed by 0 bases and V by 4 bases; bases with no gene match: 3. CDR3 residues: CASSWTSGGSSYEQYF. DNA for the CDR3: TGTGCCAGCAGTTGGACTAGCGGGGGTAGCTCCTACGAGCAGTACTTC.

The V call is TRBV5-1, the J call TRBJ2-5; TRBD1 agrees at 11 bases. Germline CDR1 SGHRS, CDR2 YFSETQ. The CDR3 loop spans 15 amino acids. With V trimmed by 0 bases and J by 6 bases, 4 bases remained unmatched. The CDR3 bases are TGCGCCAGCAGCTTGGGCGGACAGGGGGCACAGACCCAGTACTTC. It yields the protein CASSLGGQGAQTQYF.

This clone was counted a single time. J is TRBJ2-2 and V is TRBV2; 8 bases are a match to TRBD2. Germline V gives CDR1 SNHLY, CDR2 FYNNEI. The CDR3 has 15 residues. V was pared by 3 bases and J by 1 base, with 1 base of the junction left unmatched. CDR3 nucleotides: TGTGCCAGCAGTGATGGGACTAGGAACACCGGGGAGCTGTTTTTT. Translation: CASSDGTRNTGELFF.

This chain joins TRBV7-2 and TRBJ2-7, with 7 bases that match TRBD2. CDR3 length equals 15 residues. Germline CDR1 is SGHTA and CDR2 is FQGNSA. Trimming removed 5 bases from V and 2 bases from J; junction bases left unmatched: 9. The chain's CDR3 is CASSVGRGSTYEQYF. The DNA of the CDR3 is TGTGCCAGCAGCGTAGGGCGGGGGAGTACCTACGAGCAGTACTTC.

The chain is built from TRBV7-2 and TRBJ1-1, with D unresolved. The germline CDR1 and CDR2 sequences are SGHTA and FQGNSA. The CDR3 runs to 14 residues. Trimming shortened V by 5 bases and J by 4 bases, and 14 bases separated the two germline ends. The CDR3 nucleotides are TGTGCCAGCAGCCATAAAAGCCACAGCACTGAAGCTTTCTTT. Amino acid sequence: CASSHKSHSTEAFF. The full variable domain, rest sourced from reference TRBV7-2 and TRBJ1-1, is GAGVSQSPSNKVTEKGKDVELRCDPISGHTALYWYRQSLGQGLEFLIYFQGNSAPDKSGLPSDRFSAERTGGSVSTLTIQRTQQEDSAVYLCASSHKSHSTEAFFGQGTRLTVV.